These 20 T cell receptor beta chains originate from one sample sequenced in a study of T cells in Graves' hyperthyroidism and ophthalmopathy. TCR beta CDR3 regions were amplified from RNA. A set of HTBI primers served as the primers for a first-round RT-PCR of the TCR CDR3. TCRdb called the multiplex PCR reads again in MiXCR, with one record for every CDR3 protein. The table has approximately 590,000 distinct CDR3 sequences, around 42% seen once. Sequencing used peripheral blood or thyroid tissue (not recorded which). The source is a young woman with Graves' hyperthyroidism.

The chain combines TRBV29-1 with TRBJ1-1; 8 bases align to TRBD1. V lost 5 bases to trimming and J lost 7 bases; unmatched junction nucleotides: 6. The CDR3 length is 12 residues. Germline V gene lookup returns CDR1 SQVTM and CDR2 ANQGSEA. CDR3 sequence: CSVTDRGLEAFF. In DNA form, the CDR3 reads TGCAGCGTTACCGACAGGGGTCTTGAAGCTTTCTTT.

This chain uses TRBV24-1 with TRBJ1-1, with D perhaps matching TRBD1 (5 bases). V dropped 4 bases and J dropped 1 base, with 6 bases sitting between them. This CDR3 is 13 amino acids long. The germline CDR1 and CDR2 sequences are KGHDR and SFDVKD. CDR3 coding DNA: TGTGCCACCAGTGACGGGGGGAACACTGAAGCTTTCTTT. This translates into CATSDGGNTEAFF.

This clonotype was observed many times. This chain's CDR3 is CASSRGTGESSPLHF. The CDR3 coding sequence is TGTGCCAGCAGTAGAGGGACAGGGGAGAGTTCACCCCTCCACTTT. The chain is built from TRBV2 and TRBJ1-6; 10 nucleotides match TRBD1. Per the germline V gene, CDR1 is SNHLY and CDR2 is FYNNEI. J lost 9 bases, V lost 5 bases, and 7 bases had no gene match. This CDR3 region has 15 residues.

This clonotype was seen ten or more times. A clone one base away is much larger, so this may be a read error. V usage is TRBV12-3 or TRBV12-4 and J usage is TRBJ1-3; no clear D. V gave up 3 bases and J gave up 2 bases, with 2 bases separating them. CDR3 length: 12 residues. CDR3 in amino acids: CASSFPGNTIYF. The CDR3 DNA sequence: TGTGCCAGCAGTTTCCCTGGAAACACCATATATTTT.

The chain employs TRBV25-1 and TRBJ1-2; D is undetermined. The CDR3 spans 15 residues. Germline V gives CDR1 MGHDK, CDR2 SYGVNS. Trimming removed 6 bases at V and 6 bases at J, with 20 bases between. The CDR3 loop reads CASSQDPRRSDGYTF. CDR3 nucleotide sequence: TGTGCCAGCAGCCAAGATCCGCGGCGGTCCGATGGCTACACCTTC.

The rearrangement uses TRBV12-3 or TRBV12-4 and TRBJ1-2; D unclear. The CDR3 runs 15 residues. The V end was cut by 3 bases, the J end by 3 bases, with 14 bases between. The CDR3 DNA follows: TGTGCCAGCAGTTTTACGGGGAGTCGACACTATGGCTACACCTTC. The encoded protein is CASSFTGSRHYGYTF.

This clonotype was found once. This chain connects TRBV20-1 to TRBJ1-1, with D unclear. Germline CDR1 and CDR2: DFQATT and SNEGSKA (reference sequence). The CDR3 totals 14 residues. V lost 3 bases to trimming and J lost 0 bases, with 11 bases between them. DNA of the CDR3: TGCAGTGCTAGTTCAGTCGGCTTGAACACTGAAGCTTTCTTT. This gives the protein CSASSVGLNTEAFF.

This rearrangement joins TRBV2 to TRBJ1-1; D is ambiguous. The CDR3 totals 13 residues. The ends were cut back, 3 bases at V and 0 bases at J, with 5 bases in the middle. Germline CDR1 SNHLY, CDR2 FYNNEI. This chain's CDR3 is CASSENMNTEAFF. CDR3 nucleotides: TGTGCCAGCAGTGAGAATATGAACACTGAAGCTTTCTTT.

The V call is TRBV20-1, the J call TRBJ1-1, with D uncertain. Germline V gene lookup returns CDR1 DFQATT and CDR2 SNEGSKA (reference sequence). V lost 8 bases to trimming and J lost 11 bases, with 12 bases between them. The CDR3 spans 9 residues. The CDR3 here is CSPGVWAFF. The CDR3 DNA sequence: TGCAGTCCCGGGGTTTGGGCTTTCTTT.

This clonotype was counted ten times or more. This rearrangement joins TRBV10-3 to TRBJ1-3; TRBD1 matches 7 bases. There are 15 residues in the CDR3. Germline-derived CDR1 and CDR2 are ENHRY and SYGVKD. V gave up 0 bases and J gave up 5 bases; unmatched junction bases: 4. CDR3 DNA: TGTGCCATCAGTGAGTCGACAGGGAAGAGAAACACCATATATTTT. Encoded protein: CAISESTGKRNTIYF.

This clonotype was found many times. This chain uses TRBV7-9 with TRBJ1-4; D uncertain. The CDR3 is 13 residues long. Germline V lookup: CDR1 SEHNR, CDR2 FQNEAQ (reference sequence). Trimming pared 0 bases from V and 6 bases from J, leaving 5 bases between. The CDR3 nucleotides read TGTGCCAGCAGCTTAGCAGAAGATGAAAAACTGTTTTTT. It yields the protein CASSLAEDEKLFF.

There are a few counts of this clonotype. The chain recombines TRBV20-1 with TRBJ1-4, with no clear D. This CDR3 contains 15 residues. Germline-derived CDR1 and CDR2 are DFQATT and SNEGSKA (reference sequence). With 2 bases removed from V and 8 bases from J, the gap between germline ends came to 18 bases. CDR3: CSARPPFRRNEKLFF. For the CDR3, the DNA is TGCAGTGCTAGACCGCCCTTCAGGAGGAACGAAAAACTGTTTTTT.

This clonotype was recorded only once. V gene TRBV29-1 combines with J gene TRBJ2-2; D uncertain. The CDR3 spans 12 residues. CDR1 SQVTM and CDR2 ANQGSEA come from the germline V gene. Trimming shortened V by 5 bases and J by 5 bases, and 9 bases separated the two germline ends. Here the CDR3 DNA reads TGCAGCGTTTGGAGTGGGACCGGGGAGCTGTTTTTT. Translated, it gives CSVWSGTGELFF.

V and J are TRBV12-5 and TRBJ1-1; no clear D gene. Germline CDR1 reads LGHNT; CDR2 reads FRNRAP. CDR3 length: 18 residues. The V end was cut by 0 bases, the J end by 6 bases, with 23 bases between. In DNA, the CDR3 is TGTGCTAGTGGTTTGGTCCTCCCCCTGGCCCGGGGTAACGCTGAAGCTTTCTTT. It yields the protein CASGLVLPLARGNAEAFF.

This clonotype was counted ten times or more. The genes are TRBV7-8 and TRBJ1-5; 9 bases are a match to TRBD1. J gave up 3 bases and V 5 bases, and 8 bases lay outside the gene matches. The CDR3 totals 16 residues. Looked up from germline, CDR1 is SGHVS and CDR2 is FQNEAQ. The CDR3 nucleotides are TGTGCCAGCAGCACCGGACAGGGGAGAAACAATCAGCCCCAGCATTTT. As protein: CASSTGQGRNNQPQHF.

This clonotype was recorded many times. V gene TRBV7-3 combines with J gene TRBJ1-2, with a weak D call TRBD1 (6 bases). The length of the CDR3 is 13 residues. V was cut by 5 bases and J by 4 bases, with 11 bases left in between. The V gene's germline CDR1 is SGHTA and CDR2 FQGTGA. The CDR3 here is CASSLGQRYGYTF. The CDR3 DNA sequence: TGTGCCAGCAGCCTAGGACAGCGCTATGGCTACACCTTC.

This clonotype was picked up many times. The J gene is TRBJ2-7, the V gene TRBV10-3, with D perhaps matching TRBD1 (6 bases). The ends were cut back, 2 bases at V and 6 bases at J, with 14 bases in the middle. The CDR3 contains 14 residues. CDR1 is ENHRY, CDR2 SYGVKD, per germline. CDR3 DNA sequence: TGTGCCATCAGTGAGGCAGGGGATCATGGCGAGCAGTACTTC. Translating gives CAISEAGDHGEQYF.

This clonotype occurred many times. This sequence joins TRBV10-3 and TRBJ1-6; TRBD1 agrees at 9 bases. There are 14 residues in the CDR3. From germline, CDR1 is ENHRY and CDR2 SYGVKD. V shed 7 bases and J 7 bases; nucleotides not matched to a gene: 5. The CDR3 DNA is TGTGCCATCACCCCGACAGGGGGAAATTCACCCCTCCACTTT. As protein: CAITPTGGNSPLHF.

This clonotype was counted once. CDR3 sequence (DNA): TGTGCCAGCAGCTTACGGGGTAGCGGGAGTTTCGAGAAAGCCTACGAGCAGTACTTC. It codes for CASSLRGSGSFEKAYEQYF. The chain combines TRBV11-1 with TRBJ2-7; 9 bases match TRBD2. V gave up 2 bases and J gave up 2 bases; unmatched junction bases: 16. The CDR3 is 19 amino acids. Germline V lookup: CDR1 SGHAT, CDR2 FQDESV (reference sequence).

The chain couples TRBV24-1 to TRBJ1-1; maybe TRBD1 (5 bases). Germline CDR1 reads KGHDR; CDR2 reads SFDVKD. The CDR3 totals 14 residues. Between the trimmed V and J ends, which lost 11 bases and 0 bases, there was a span of 15 bases. In DNA, the CDR3 is TGTGCCAGGGACCGGGGCAAATTGAACACTGAAGCTTTCTTT. It codes for CARDRGKLNTEAFF.